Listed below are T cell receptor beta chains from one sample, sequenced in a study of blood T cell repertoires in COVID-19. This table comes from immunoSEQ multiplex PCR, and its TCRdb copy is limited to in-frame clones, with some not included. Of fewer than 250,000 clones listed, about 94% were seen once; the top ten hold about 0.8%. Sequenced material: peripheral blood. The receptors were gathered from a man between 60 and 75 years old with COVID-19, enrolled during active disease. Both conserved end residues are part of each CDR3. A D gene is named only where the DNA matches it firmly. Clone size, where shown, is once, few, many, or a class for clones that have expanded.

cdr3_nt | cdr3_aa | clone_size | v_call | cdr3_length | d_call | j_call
TGTGCCAGCAGTCTCTCTAGCGGGGGGGCTTATGAGCAGTTCTTC | CASSLSSGGAYEQFF | once | TRBV2 | 15 | TRBD2 | TRBJ2-1
TGTGCCAGCAGACCCGGGGTGGGCGGGAGCTCCTACAATGAGCAGTTCTTC | CASRPGVGGSSYNEQFF | NA | TRBV11-3 | 17 | TRBD2 | TRBJ2-1
TGTGCCAGTAGTACCCCCCCGGTCAGGGCCAGCAATCAGCCCCAGCATTTT | CASSTPPVRASNQPQHF | NA | TRBV19 | 17 | NA | TRBJ1-5
TGTGCCAGCACCCGACCCGCGGGACAGGGTAACGAGCAGTACTTC | CASTRPAGQGNEQYF | NA | TRBV28 | 15 | TRBD1 | TRBJ2-7
TGTGCCAGCAGCTCGGGACAGGGATTAGGGGACTATGGCTACACCTTC | CASSSGQGLGDYGYTF | NA | TRBV2 | 16 | TRBD1 | TRBJ1-2
TGTGCCAGCAGCCATGATGTCTGGGACAGGGGATTAGTGGACTATGGCTACACCTTC | CASSHDVWDRGLVDYGYTF | once | TRBV4-2 | 19 | TRBD1 | TRBJ1-2
TGTGCCAGCAGTGACCGACCTGGACAGGGAAGCTCCTACGAGCAGTACTTC | CASSDRPGQGSSYEQYF | NA | TRBV6-1 | 17 | TRBD1 | TRBJ2-7
TGTGCCAGCAGTGAGCTGACAGGTGGGAGAGAAGCTTTCTTT | CASSELTGGREAFF | NA | TRBV6-1 | 14 | NA | TRBJ1-1
TGTGCCAGTAGTCCAACAGGGGTGGATGAGCAGTTCTTC | CASSPTGVDEQFF | NA | TRBV19 | 13 | TRBD1 | TRBJ2-1
TGTGCCAGCAGCTCTCAGGGGCCCTACGAGCAGTACTTC | CASSSQGPYEQYF | NA | TRBV11-2 | 13 | NA | TRBJ2-7